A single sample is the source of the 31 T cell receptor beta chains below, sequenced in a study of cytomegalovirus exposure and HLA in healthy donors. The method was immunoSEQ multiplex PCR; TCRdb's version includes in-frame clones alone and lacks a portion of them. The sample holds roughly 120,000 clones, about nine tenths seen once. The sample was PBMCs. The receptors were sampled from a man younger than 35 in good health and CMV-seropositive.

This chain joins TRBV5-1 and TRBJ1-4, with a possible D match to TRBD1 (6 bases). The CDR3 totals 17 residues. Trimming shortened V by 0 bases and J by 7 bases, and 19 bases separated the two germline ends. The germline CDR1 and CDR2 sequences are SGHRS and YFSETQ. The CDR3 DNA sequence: TGCGCCAGCAGCTTGGCCTCCTCCGCAGGGGAAAGTGAAAAACTGTTTTTT. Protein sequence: CASSLASSAGESEKLFF.

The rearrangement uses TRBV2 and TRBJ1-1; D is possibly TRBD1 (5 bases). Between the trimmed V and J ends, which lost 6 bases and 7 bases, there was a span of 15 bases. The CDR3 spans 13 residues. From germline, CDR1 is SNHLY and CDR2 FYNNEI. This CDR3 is CASSQGSWDEAFF. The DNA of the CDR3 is TGTGCCAGCAGCCAGGGTTCTTGGGATGAAGCTTTCTTT.

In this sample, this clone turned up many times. The CDR3 here is CASSANSNQPQHF. DNA of the CDR3: TGTGCCAGCAGTGCCAATAGCAATCAGCCCCAGCATTTT. The chain links TRBV2 to TRBJ1-5; D remains unclear. The CDR3 is 13 amino acids. Between the trimmed V and J ends, which lost 4 bases and 0 bases, there was a span of 4 bases. The germline CDR1 and CDR2 sequences are SNHLY and FYNNEI.

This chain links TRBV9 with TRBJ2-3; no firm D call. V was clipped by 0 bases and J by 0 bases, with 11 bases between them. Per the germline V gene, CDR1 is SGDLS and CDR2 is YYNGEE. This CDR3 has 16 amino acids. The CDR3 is CASSVENSHSTDTQYF. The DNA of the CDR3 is TGTGCCAGCAGCGTAGAGAACAGCCATAGCACAGATACGCAGTATTTT.

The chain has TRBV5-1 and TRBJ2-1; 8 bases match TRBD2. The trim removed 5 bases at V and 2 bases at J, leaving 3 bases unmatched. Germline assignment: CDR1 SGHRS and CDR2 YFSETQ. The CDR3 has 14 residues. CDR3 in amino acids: CASRLAETYNEQFF. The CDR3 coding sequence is TGCGCCAGCAGACTAGCGGAAACCTACAATGAGCAGTTCTTC. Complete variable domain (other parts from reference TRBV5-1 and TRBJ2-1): KAGVTQTPRYLIKTRGQQVTLSCSPISGHRSVSWYQQTPGQGLQFLFEYFSETQRNKGNFPGRFSGRQFSNSRSEMNVSTLELGDSALYLCASRLAETYNEQFFGPGTRLTVL.

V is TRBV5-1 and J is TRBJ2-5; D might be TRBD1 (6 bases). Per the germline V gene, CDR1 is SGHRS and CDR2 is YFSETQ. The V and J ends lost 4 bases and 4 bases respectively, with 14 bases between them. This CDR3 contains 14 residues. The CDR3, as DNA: TGCGCCAGCAGCGCCGGTAACAGGGCAGAGACCCAGTACTTC. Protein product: CASSAGNRAETQYF.

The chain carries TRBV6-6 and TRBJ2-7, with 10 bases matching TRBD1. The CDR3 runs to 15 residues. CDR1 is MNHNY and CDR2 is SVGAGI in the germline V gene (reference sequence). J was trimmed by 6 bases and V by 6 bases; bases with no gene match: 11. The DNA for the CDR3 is TGTGCCAGCAGCAGAACCGGGACAGGGGTCGGCGAGCAGTACTTC. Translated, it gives CASSRTGTGVGEQYF.

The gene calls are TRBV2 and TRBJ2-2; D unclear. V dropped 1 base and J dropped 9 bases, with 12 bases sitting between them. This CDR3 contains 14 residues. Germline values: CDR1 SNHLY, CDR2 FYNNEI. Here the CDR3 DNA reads TGTGCCAGCAGTGAAGGTGCGCGCCTCAGGGAGCTGTTTTTT. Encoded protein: CASSEGARLRELFF.

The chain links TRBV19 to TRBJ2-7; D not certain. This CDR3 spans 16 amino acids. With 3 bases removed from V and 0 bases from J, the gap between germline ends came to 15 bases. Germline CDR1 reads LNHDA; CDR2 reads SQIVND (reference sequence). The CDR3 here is CASSIGFRQVSYEQYF. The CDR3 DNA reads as TGTGCCAGTAGTATTGGTTTTCGTCAGGTCTCCTACGAGCAGTACTTC.

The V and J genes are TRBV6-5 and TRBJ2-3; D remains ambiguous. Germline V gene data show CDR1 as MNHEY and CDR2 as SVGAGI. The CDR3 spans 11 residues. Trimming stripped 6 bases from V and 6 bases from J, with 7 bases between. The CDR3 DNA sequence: TGTGCCAGCAGCCTTGGCGATACGCAGTATTTT. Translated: CASSLGDTQYF.

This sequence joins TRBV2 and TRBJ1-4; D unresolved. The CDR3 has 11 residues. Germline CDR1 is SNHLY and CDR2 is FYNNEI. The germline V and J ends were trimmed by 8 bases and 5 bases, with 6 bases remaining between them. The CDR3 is CASRSNEKLFF. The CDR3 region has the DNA TGTGCCAGCCGAAGCAATGAAAAACTGTTTTTT.

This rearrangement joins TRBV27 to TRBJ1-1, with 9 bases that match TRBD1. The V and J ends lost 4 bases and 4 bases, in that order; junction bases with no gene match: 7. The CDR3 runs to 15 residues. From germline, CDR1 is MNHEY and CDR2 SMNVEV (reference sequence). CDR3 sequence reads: CASSSTGGGVTEAFF. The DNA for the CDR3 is TGTGCCAGCAGTTCGACAGGGGGAGGGGTCACTGAAGCTTTCTTT.

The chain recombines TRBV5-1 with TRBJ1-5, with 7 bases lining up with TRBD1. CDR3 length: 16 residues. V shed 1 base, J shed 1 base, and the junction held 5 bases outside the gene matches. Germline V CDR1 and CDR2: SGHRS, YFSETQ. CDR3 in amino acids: CASSLTGEASNQPQHF. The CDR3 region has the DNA TGCGCCAGCAGCTTGACAGGGGAGGCGAGCAATCAGCCCCAGCATTTT.

CDR3 in DNA: TGTGCCAGCTCATCCCCAGTGGAGACCCAGTACTTC. Its protein product is CASSSPVETQYF. This chain links TRBV18 with TRBJ2-5; D gene unclear. The CDR3 totals 12 residues. The germline V and J ends were trimmed by 5 bases and 5 bases, with 9 bases remaining between them. From germline, CDR1 is KGHSH and CDR2 LQKENI.

The CDR3 nucleotides read TGTGCCAGCAGTGGGCGGGACAGGGAGTACGAGCAGTACTTC. Its protein is CASSGRDREYEQYF. The V call is TRBV27, the J call TRBJ2-7, with TRBD1 matching 9 bases. With 5 bases clipped from V and 4 bases from J, the junction kept 6 bases outside the gene matches. This CDR3 is built from 14 residues. Germline CDR1 and CDR2: MNHEY and SMNVEV (reference sequence).

In DNA, the CDR3 is TGTGCCAGCAGTTCGGTCCTCCGAGAGACCCAGTACTTC. It is translated as CASSSVLRETQYF. This sequence joins TRBV27 and TRBJ2-5; D unclear. V was trimmed by 4 bases and J by 4 bases, leaving 10 bases between them. The CDR3 runs to 13 residues. Germline CDR1 and CDR2: MNHEY and SMNVEV (reference sequence).

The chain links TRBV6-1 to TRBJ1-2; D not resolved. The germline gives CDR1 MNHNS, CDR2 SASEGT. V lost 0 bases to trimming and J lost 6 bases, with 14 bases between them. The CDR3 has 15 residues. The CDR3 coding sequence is TGTGCCAGCAGTGAAGCGGGAGATTATGGCAATGGCTACACCTTC. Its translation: CASSEAGDYGNGYTF.

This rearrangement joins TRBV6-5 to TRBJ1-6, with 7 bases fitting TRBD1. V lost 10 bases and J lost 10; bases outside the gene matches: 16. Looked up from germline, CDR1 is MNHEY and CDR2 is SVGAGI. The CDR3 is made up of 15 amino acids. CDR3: CATRLTGPSGSPLHF. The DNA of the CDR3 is TGTGCCACCCGATTGACAGGGCCCTCCGGGTCACCCCTCCACTTT.

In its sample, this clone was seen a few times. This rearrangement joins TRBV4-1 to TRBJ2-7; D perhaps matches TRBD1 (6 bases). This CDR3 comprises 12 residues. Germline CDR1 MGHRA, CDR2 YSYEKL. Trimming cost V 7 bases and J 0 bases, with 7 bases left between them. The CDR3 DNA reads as TGCGCCAGCATGGGGGCCTCCTACGAGCAGTACTTC. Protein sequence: CASMGASYEQYF.

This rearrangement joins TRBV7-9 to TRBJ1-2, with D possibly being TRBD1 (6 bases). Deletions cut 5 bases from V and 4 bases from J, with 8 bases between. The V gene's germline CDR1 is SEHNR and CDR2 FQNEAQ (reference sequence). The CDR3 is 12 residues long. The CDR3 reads CASSQDSYGYTF. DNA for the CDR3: TGTGCCAGCAGCCAGGACAGCTATGGCTACACCTTC.

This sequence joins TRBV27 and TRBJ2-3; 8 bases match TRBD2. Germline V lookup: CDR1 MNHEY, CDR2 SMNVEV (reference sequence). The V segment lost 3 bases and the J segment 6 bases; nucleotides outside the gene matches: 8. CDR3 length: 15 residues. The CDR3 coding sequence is TGTGCCAGCAGTTTTGGAGTCGGGGGGGCCGATACGCAGTATTTT. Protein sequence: CASSFGVGGADTQYF.

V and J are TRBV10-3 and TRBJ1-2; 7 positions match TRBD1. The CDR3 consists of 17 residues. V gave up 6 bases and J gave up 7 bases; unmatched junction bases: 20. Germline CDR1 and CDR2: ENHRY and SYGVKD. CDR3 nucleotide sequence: TGTGCCATCAGCGACCGGGACAGCGCTCGCTTTGGATTTGGCTACACCTTC. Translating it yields CAISDRDSARFGFGYTF.

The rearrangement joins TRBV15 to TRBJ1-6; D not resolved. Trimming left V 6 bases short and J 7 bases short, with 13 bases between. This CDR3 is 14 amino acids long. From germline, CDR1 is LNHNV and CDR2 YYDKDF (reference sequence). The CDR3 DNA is TGTGCCACCAGGGTAGGGAGAGGAAATTCACCCCTCCACTTT. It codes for CATRVGRGNSPLHF.

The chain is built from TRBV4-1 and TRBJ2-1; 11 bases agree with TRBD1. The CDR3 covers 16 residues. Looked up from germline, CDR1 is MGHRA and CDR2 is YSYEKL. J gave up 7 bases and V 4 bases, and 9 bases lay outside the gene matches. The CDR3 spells CASSRVKGQGGNEQFF. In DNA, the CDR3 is TGCGCCAGCAGCCGGGTCAAGGGACAGGGGGGAAATGAGCAGTTCTTC.

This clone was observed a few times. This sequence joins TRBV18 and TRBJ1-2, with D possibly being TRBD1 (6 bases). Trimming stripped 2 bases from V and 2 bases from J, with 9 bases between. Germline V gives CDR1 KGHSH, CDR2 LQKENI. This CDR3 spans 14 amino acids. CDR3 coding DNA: TGTGCCAGCTCACCAATTGGACAGAACTATGGCTACACCTTC. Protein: CASSPIGQNYGYTF.

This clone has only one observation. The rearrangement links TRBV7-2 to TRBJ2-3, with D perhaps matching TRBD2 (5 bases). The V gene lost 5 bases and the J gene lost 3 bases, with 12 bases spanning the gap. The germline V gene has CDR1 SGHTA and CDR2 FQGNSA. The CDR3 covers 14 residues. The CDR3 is CASSLLAITDTQYF. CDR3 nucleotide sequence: TGTGCCAGCAGCCTCTTAGCGATAACAGATACGCAGTATTTT.

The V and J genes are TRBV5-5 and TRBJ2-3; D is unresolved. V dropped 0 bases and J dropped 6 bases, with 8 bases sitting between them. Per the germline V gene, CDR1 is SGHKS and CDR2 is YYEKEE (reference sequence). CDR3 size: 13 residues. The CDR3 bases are TGTGCCAGCAGCTTGGAAGCCTTCGATACGCAGTATTTT. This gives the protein CASSLEAFDTQYF. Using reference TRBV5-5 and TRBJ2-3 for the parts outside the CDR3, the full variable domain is DAGVTQSPTHLIKTRGQQVTLRCSPISGHKSVSWYQQVLGQGPQFIFQYYEKEERGRGNFPDRFSARQFPNYSSELNVNALLLGDSALYLCASSLEAFDTQYFGPGTRLTVL.

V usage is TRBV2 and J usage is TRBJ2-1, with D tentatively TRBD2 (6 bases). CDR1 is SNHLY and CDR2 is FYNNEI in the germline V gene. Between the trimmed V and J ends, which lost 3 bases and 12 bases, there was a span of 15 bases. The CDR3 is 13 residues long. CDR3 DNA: TGTGCCAGCAGTGACCCGCGGGGTGGGGGGCAGTTCTTC. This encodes CASSDPRGGGQFF.

The CDR3 DNA is TGTGCCAGCAGTGAGTTTTCAGGGGTAAATTCACCCCTCCACTTT. Protein product: CASSEFSGVNSPLHF. The chain carries TRBV6-4 and TRBJ1-6, with a possible D match to TRBD1 (6 bases). Looked up from germline, CDR1 is MRHNA and CDR2 is SNTAGT. This CDR3 contains 15 residues. V was cut by 3 bases and J by 7 bases, with 13 bases left in between.

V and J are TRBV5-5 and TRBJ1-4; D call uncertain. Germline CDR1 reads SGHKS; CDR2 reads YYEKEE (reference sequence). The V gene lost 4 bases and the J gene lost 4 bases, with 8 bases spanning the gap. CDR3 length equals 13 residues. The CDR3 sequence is CASSEQINEKLFF. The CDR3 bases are TGTGCCAGCAGCGAACAGATTAATGAAAAACTGTTTTTT.

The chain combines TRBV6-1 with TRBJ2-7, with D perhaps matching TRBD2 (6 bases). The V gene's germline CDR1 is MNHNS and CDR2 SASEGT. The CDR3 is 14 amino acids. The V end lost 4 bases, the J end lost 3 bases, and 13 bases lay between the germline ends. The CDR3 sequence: CASSGWGGRYEQYF. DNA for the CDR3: TGTGCCAGCAGTGGATGGGGAGGACGCTACGAGCAGTACTTC.